The T cell receptor (beta chain) under discussion was sequenced for a study of cytomegalovirus exposure and HLA in healthy donors. Study-wide findings and caveats: Confirmation in vitro established that three CMV-associated chains were specific for CMV antigens. A later analysis associated around 17,000 TCR beta sequences with HLA alleles at a 0.05 false discovery rate. Among donors in an Asian-associated ancestry cluster, a later analysis reportedly found fewer N-insertions than the roughly 650-donor mean.

Primers included in the PCR were 60 Vbeta and 13 Jbeta primers. Method: immunoSEQ multiplex PCR; TCRdb's copy keeps in-frame clones and lacks some. Of about 72,000 clones in the sample, around three quarters were seen once. This clone was seen many times. Its antigen is unidentified. The TCR originated in a man aged 35 to 55 in good health and CMV-seronegative. Sequencing used PBMCs.

CDR3 nucleotides: TGTGCCAGCTCACCTCAGGGGGATGCTGAAAAACTGTTTTTT. Residues: CASSPQGDAEKLFF. V gene TRBV18 combines with J gene TRBJ1-4; 7 bases are a match to TRBD1. CDR3 length equals 14 residues. Germline assignment: CDR1 KGHSH and CDR2 LQKENI. Germline trimming cut 3 bases from V and 7 bases from J; bases unmatched to any gene: 5. The complete variable domain, with remaining parts taken from reference TRBV18 and TRBJ1-4, reads NAGVMQNPRHLVRRRGQEARLRCSPMKGHSHVYWYRQLPEEGLKFMVYLQKENIIDESGMPKERFSAEFPKEGPSILRIQQVVRGDSAAYFCASSPQGDAEKLFFGSGTQLSVL.